This TCR beta chain was documented in a study of CD8+CD57+ T cells in acquired aplastic anemia. Study at large: Sorted cells (CD4+ and CD8+) yielded DNA amounts that averaged around 3.5 ug.

Those patients picked for sequencing had displayed CD8+CD57+ cell expansion on flow cytometry. According to the study, genomic DNA was the template for TCR beta VDJ and CDR3 profiling. TCRdb re-called the reads with MiXCR, one entry per CDR3 protein. The table includes about 150,000 distinct CDR3 sequences, roughly 54% detected once. This clonotype was found a few times. Sequencing used sorted CD4+, CD8+, or CD8+CD57+ T cells (not recorded which) from PBMCs. The sequence derives from a human donor with aplastic anemia.

The CDR3 DNA reads as TGTGCCAGCAGTCCCACAGAGAGTAATGAAAAACTGTTTTTT. Its protein is CASSPTESNEKLFF. The chain recombines TRBV4-2 with TRBJ1-4; no clear D. V was cut by 6 bases and J by 4 bases, with 12 bases left in between. Germline CDR1 reads LGHNA; CDR2 reads YNFKEQ. This CDR3 is 14 amino acids long.